Below, 12 T cell receptor beta chains from the same sample are listed, as sequenced in a study of cytomegalovirus exposure and HLA in healthy donors. Use of 60 Vbeta and 13 Jbeta primers characterized the PCR. Method: immunoSEQ multiplex PCR; TCRdb's copy keeps in-frame clones and lacks some. The sample totals approximately 120,000 clones. The sample taken for sequencing was PBMCs. These receptor sequences come from a woman in her sixties or seventies in good health and CMV-seronegative.

This chain links TRBV5-4 with TRBJ1-1; no clear D. Deletions cut 5 bases from V and 2 bases from J, with 7 bases between. The V gene's germline CDR1 is SGHNT and CDR2 YYREEE (reference sequence). CDR3 length equals 12 residues. The CDR3 bases are TGTGCCAGCAGTCGCGTAAACACTGAAGCTTTCTTT. Its translation: CASSRVNTEAFF.

The rearrangement links TRBV9 to TRBJ2-1; TRBD2 aligns across 10 bases. After removal of 2 bases from V and 8 bases from J, the junction contained 10 bases not matched to a gene. The CDR3 sequence is 16 residues long. Germline V gene lookup returns CDR1 SGDLS and CDR2 YYNGEE. Here the CDR3 DNA reads TGTGCCAGCAGCGTCAGGACTAGCGGCCTCTTCGATGAGCAGTTCTTC. Translated, it gives CASSVRTSGLFDEQFF.

This chain links TRBV19 with TRBJ1-6; 7 nucleotides line up with TRBD1. V lost 8 bases to trimming and J lost 8 bases; unmatched junction nucleotides: 12. Germline V gene lookup returns CDR1 LNHDA and CDR2 SQIVND (reference sequence). The CDR3 has 15 residues. The DNA of the CDR3 is TGTGCCAGTTCCCAAGGACAGGTTATCGATTCACCCCTCCACTTT. This translates into CASSQGQVIDSPLHF.

The rearrangement links TRBV2 to TRBJ2-5; 7 bases align to TRBD1. The CDR3 sequence is 14 residues long. J lost 2 bases, V lost 4 bases, and 4 bases had no gene match. Per germline, CDR1 SNHLY and CDR2 FYNNEI. CDR3 region: CASSGDSIQETQYF. The CDR3 nucleotides are TGTGCCAGCAGTGGGGACAGTATACAAGAGACCCAGTACTTC. Using reference TRBV2 and TRBJ2-5 for the parts outside the CDR3, the full variable domain is EPEVTQTPSHQVTQMGQEVILRCVPISNHLYFYWYRQILGQKVEFLVSFYNNEISEKSEIFDDQFSVERPDGSNFTLKIRSTKLEDSAMYFCASSGDSIQETQYFGPGTRLLVL.

The chain is built from TRBV19 and TRBJ2-7; 7 bases are a match to TRBD1. Trimming took 6 bases from V and 2 from J; bases not matched to a gene: 13. Germline CDR1 reads LNHDA; CDR2 reads SQIVND (reference sequence). This CDR3 spans 16 amino acids. As DNA, the CDR3 is TGTGCCAGTAGCCAAACCAAGACAGGGACAGCCTACGAGCAGTACTTC. It codes for CASSQTKTGTAYEQYF.

The chain joins TRBV15 to TRBJ1-4; D remains ambiguous. Trimming cost V 6 bases and J 6 bases, with 23 bases left between them. The CDR3 has 17 residues. Germline V lookup: CDR1 LNHNV, CDR2 YYDKDF (reference sequence). The CDR3 sequence is CATRQRGLAGVDEKLFF. The CDR3 DNA follows: TGTGCCACCAGACAAAGAGGTTTAGCCGGGGTTGATGAAAAACTGTTTTTT. Variable domain in full (rest from reference TRBV15 and TRBJ1-4): DAMVIQNPRYQVTQFGKPVTLSCSQTLNHNVMYWYQQKSSQAPKLLFHYYDKDFNNEADTPDNFQSRRPNTSFCFLDIRSPGLGDTAMYLCATRQRGLAGVDEKLFFGSGTQLSVL.

The chain couples TRBV27 to TRBJ2-7, with 8 bases lining up with TRBD1. The CDR3 length is 14 residues. Trimming took 6 bases from V and 5 from J; bases not matched to a gene: 9. From germline, CDR1 is MNHEY and CDR2 SMNVEV (reference sequence). The CDR3 coding sequence is TGTGCCAGCAGGACCAGGGACAGGTTCCACGAGCAGTACTTC. Encoded protein: CASRTRDRFHEQYF.

The CDR3 DNA sequence: TGTGCCAGCAGCTTAGGCATACGACAGACAGATACGCAGTATTTT. This codes for CASSLGIRQTDTQYF. The genes are TRBV11-3 and TRBJ2-3, with D possibly TRBD1 on 5 matching bases. CDR1 is SGHNT and CDR2 is YENEEA in the germline V gene. With 1 base removed from V and 3 bases from J, the gap between germline ends came to 11 bases. This CDR3 region has 15 residues.

In nucleotides, the CDR3 is TGTGCCAGCAGGGGAACAGGGAATCGTGAGCAGTTCTTC. Translation: CASRGTGNREQFF. The V call is TRBV2, the J call TRBJ2-1, with a tentative D call TRBD1 (6 bases). V was shortened by 6 bases and J by 9 bases, with 15 bases between the two germline ends. The CDR3 is made up of 13 amino acids. CDR1 and CDR2 from the germline V gene are SNHLY and FYNNEI.

As regards this clone: At one end the junction does not follow the germline gene, possibly because of a read error. The J gene is TRBJ1-5, the V gene TRBV6-1; no definite D call. The length of the CDR3 is 14 residues. CDR1 and CDR2 (germline): MNHNS, SASEGT. The chain's CDR3 is CASSDVGSNQPPHF. CDR3 DNA: TGTGCCAGCAGTGACGTGGGGAGCAATCAGCCCCCGCATTTT.

This chain joins TRBV11-1 and TRBJ1-1; D remains ambiguous. The germline V gene has CDR1 SGHAT and CDR2 FQDESV (reference sequence). V was clipped by 3 bases and J by 0 bases, with 11 bases between them. The CDR3 contains 15 residues. CDR3 protein: CASSFDFVVNTEAFF. Written as DNA, the CDR3 is TGTGCCAGCAGCTTTGACTTTGTGGTGAACACTGAAGCTTTCTTT.

V gene TRBV6-1 combines with J gene TRBJ1-5; TRBD1 agrees at 9 bases. V was pared by 6 bases and J by 4 bases, with 1 base of the junction left unmatched. Germline CDR1 reads MNHNS; CDR2 reads SASEGT. The CDR3 extends over 13 amino acids. CDR3 residues: CASRTGGNQPQHF. In DNA, the CDR3 is TGTGCCAGCAGGACAGGGGGAAATCAGCCCCAGCATTTT.